This T cell receptor beta chain derives from a study of CD8 T cells in Susac syndrome. Germline CDR1 is SGHTA and CDR2 is FQGNSA. This CDR3 has 14 residues. Trimming removed 3 bases from V and 5 bases from J, with 13 bases in between. The multiple sclerosis control cohort comprised treatment-naive individuals presenting with stable or active relapsing-remitting disease. Negative isolation yielded CD4+ and CD8+ T cells, and FACS enriched TEMRA cells. It was with random hexamers that roughly 0.5 to 1 ug RNA was reverse transcribed. The authors amplified TCR beta CDR3 across 54 Vbeta and 13 Jbeta using immunoSEQ multiplex PCR. TCRdb recomputed calls from the immunoSEQ multiplex PCR reads with MiXCR, one row per CDR3 protein. The sample includes some 300,000 distinct CDR3 sequences, around 91% seen only once; the top ten take approximately 0.18%.

The specimen was CD8+ T cells from PBMCs. This sequence was found in a human donor with multiple sclerosis. This chain links TRBV7-2 with TRBJ2-5, with a tentative D call TRBD2 (6 bases). Here the CDR3 DNA reads TGTGCCAGCAGCTTTACAAATGGGAGGGAGACCCAGTACTTC. Translating it yields CASSFTNGRETQYF.